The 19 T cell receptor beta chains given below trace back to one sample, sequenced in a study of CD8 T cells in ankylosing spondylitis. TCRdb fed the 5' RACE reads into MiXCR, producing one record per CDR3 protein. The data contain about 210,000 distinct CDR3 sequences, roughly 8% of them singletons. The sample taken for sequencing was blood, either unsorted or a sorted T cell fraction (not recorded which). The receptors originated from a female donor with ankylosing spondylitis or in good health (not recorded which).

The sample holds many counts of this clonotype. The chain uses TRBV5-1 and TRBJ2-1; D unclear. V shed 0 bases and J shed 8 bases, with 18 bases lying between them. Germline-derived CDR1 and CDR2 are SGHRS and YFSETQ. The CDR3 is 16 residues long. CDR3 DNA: TGCGCCAGCAGCTTGGGAGAAAGTACCTGGGCAGATGAGCAGTTCTTC. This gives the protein CASSLGESTWADEQFF.

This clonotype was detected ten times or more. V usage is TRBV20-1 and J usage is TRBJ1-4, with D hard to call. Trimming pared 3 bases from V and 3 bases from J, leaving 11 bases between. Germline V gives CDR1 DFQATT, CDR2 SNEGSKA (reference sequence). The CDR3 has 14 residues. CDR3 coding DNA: TGCAGTGCTAGCAAAAGGTCGCCTAATGAAAAACTGTTTTTT. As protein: CSASKRSPNEKLFF.

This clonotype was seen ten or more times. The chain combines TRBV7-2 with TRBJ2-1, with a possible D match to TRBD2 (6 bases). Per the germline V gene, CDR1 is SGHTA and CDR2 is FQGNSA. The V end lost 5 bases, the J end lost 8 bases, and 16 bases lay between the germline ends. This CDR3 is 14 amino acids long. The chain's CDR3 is CASSTRGGRDEQFF. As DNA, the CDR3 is TGTGCCAGCAGCACCCGCGGAGGGCGGGATGAGCAGTTCTTC.

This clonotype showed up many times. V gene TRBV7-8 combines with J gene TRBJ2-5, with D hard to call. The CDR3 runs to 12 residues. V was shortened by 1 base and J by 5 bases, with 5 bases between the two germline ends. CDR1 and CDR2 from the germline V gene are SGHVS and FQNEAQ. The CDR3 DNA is TGTGCCAGCAGCTTAGATCTGGAGACCCAGTACTTC. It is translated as CASSLDLETQYF.

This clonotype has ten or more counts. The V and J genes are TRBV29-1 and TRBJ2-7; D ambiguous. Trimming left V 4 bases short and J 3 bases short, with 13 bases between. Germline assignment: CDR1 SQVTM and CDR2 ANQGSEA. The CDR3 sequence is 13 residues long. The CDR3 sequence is CSVVVLEGYEQYF. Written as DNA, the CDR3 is TGCAGCGTTGTGGTCCTTGAAGGCTACGAGCAGTACTTC.

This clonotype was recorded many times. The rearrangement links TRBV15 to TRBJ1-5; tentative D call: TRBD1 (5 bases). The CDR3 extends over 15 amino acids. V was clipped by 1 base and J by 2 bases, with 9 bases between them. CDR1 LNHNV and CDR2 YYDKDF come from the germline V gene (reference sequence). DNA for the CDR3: TGTGCCACCAGCAGAGGGGGGGACGGCAATCAGCCCCAGCATTTT. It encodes CATSRGGDGNQPQHF. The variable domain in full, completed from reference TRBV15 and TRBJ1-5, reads DAMVIQNPRYQVTQFGKPVTLSCSQTLNHNVMYWYQQKSSQAPKLLFHYYDKDFNNEADTPDNFQSRRPNTSFCFLDIRSPGLGDTAMYLCATSRGGDGNQPQHFGDGTRLSIL.

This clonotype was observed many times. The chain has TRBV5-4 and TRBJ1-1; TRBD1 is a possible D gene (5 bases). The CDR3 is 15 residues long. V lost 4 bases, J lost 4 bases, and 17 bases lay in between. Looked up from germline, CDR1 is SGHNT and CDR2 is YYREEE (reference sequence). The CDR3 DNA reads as TGTGCCAGCAGCGCAGGGTGGAGCCCGGGCACTGAAGCTTTCTTT. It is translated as CASSAGWSPGTEAFF. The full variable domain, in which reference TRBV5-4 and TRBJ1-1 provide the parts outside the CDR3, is ETGVTQSPTHLIKTRGQQVTLRCSSQSGHNTVSWYQQALGQGPQFIFQYYREEENGRGNFPPRFSGLQFPNYSSELNVNALELDDSALYLCASSAGWSPGTEAFFGQGTRLTVV.

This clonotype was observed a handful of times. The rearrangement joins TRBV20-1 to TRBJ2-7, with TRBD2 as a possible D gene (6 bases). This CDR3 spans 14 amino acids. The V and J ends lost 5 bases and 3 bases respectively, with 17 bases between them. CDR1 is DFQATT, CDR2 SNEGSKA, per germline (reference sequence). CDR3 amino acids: CSAGDSLGFYEQYF. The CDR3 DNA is TGCAGTGCTGGGGACTCACTAGGATTCTACGAGCAGTACTTC.

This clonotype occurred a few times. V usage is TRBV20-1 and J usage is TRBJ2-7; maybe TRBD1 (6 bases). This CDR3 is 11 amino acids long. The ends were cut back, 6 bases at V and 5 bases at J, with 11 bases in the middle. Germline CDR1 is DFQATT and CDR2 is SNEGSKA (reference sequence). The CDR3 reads CSAAAGDEQYF. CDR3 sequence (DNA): TGCAGTGCCGCCGCAGGGGACGAGCAGTACTTC.

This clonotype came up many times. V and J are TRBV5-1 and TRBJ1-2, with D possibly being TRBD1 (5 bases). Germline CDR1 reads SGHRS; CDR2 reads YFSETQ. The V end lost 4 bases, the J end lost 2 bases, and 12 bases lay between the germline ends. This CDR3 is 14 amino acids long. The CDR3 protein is CASSRSQANYGYTF. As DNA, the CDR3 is TGCGCCAGCAGCCGGTCACAGGCCAACTATGGCTACACCTTC.

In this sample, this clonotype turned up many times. The DNA of the CDR3 is TGTGCCAGCAGCTTAATGAACGGGGAGTCCTACAATGAGCAGTTCTTC. This encodes CASSLMNGESYNEQFF. V is TRBV7-2 and J is TRBJ2-1; a possible D gene is TRBD2 (5 bases). Germline V gene sequence: CDR1 SGHTA, CDR2 FQGNSA. The CDR3 contains 16 residues. Trimming cost V 2 bases and J 1 base, with 12 bases left between them.

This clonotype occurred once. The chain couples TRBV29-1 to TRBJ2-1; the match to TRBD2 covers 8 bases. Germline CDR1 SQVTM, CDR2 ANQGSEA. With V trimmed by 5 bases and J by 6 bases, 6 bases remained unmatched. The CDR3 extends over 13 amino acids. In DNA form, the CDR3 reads TGCAGCGTTTTGTTAGCGGGATCCAATGAGCAGTTCTTC. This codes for CSVLLAGSNEQFF.

This CDR3 reads CASSLAVRAYNEQFF. As DNA, the CDR3 is TGTGCCAGCAGCTTAGCGGTGAGAGCCTACAATGAGCAGTTCTTC. The V call is TRBV7-2, the J call TRBJ2-1, with D uncertain. The germline V gene encodes CDR1 SGHTA and CDR2 FQGNSA. The CDR3 totals 15 residues. Trimming removed 0 bases at V and 2 bases at J, with 8 bases between.

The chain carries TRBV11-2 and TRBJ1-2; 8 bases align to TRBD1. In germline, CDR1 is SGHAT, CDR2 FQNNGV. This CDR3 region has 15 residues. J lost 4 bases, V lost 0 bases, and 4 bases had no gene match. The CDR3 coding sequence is TGTGCCAGCAGCTTAGATAGACAGGGGTCCTATGGCTACACCTTC. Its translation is CASSLDRQGSYGYTF.

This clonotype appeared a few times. The CDR3 loop is CSARASVLAIVSDTQYF. The CDR3 DNA reads TGCAGTGCTAGGGCCTCTGTATTAGCGATTGTGTCAGATACGCAGTATTTT. The gene calls are TRBV20-1 and TRBJ2-3; perhaps TRBD2 as D (5 bases). V was shortened by 3 bases and J by 4 bases, with 23 bases between the two germline ends. The CDR3 contains 17 residues. CDR1 and CDR2 (germline): DFQATT, SNEGSKA (reference sequence).

CDR3 sequence: CAESWGALCSNQPQHF. The CDR3 nucleotides are TGTGCAGAATCTTGGGGGGCACTGTGTAGCAATCAGCCCCAGCATTTT. This rearrangement joins TRBV5-3 to TRBJ1-5; D is perhaps TRBD1 (6 bases). TRBV5-3 is placed among ORFs of uncertain function. CDR3 length equals 16 residues.

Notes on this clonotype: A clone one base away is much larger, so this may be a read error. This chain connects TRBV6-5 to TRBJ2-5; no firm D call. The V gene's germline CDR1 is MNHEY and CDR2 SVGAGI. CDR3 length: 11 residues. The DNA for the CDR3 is TGTGCCAGCACCAGGCAAGAGGCCCAGTACTTC. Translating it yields CASTRQEAQYF.

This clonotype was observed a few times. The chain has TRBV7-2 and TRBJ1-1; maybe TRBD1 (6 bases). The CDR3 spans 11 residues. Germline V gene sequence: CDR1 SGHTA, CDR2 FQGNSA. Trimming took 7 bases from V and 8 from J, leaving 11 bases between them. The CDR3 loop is CASTLGGEAFF. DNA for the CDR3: TGTGCCAGCACCCTAGGGGGGGAAGCTTTCTTT.

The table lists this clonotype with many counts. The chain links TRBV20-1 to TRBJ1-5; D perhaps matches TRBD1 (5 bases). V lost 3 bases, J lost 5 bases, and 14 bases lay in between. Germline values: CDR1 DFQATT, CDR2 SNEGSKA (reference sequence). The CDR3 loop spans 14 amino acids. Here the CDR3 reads CSASQDTLYQPQHF. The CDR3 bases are TGCAGTGCTAGCCAGGACACCCTTTATCAGCCCCAGCATTTT.